This T cell receptor beta chain is drawn from a study of Ad26.COV2.S vaccination and SARS-CoV-2 variants. V was cut by 0 bases and J by 5 bases, with 23 bases left in between. Germline V gives CDR1 SGDLS, CDR2 YYNGEE. The CDR3 sequence is 19 residues long. TCRdb's table, derived via immunoSEQ multiplex PCR, lists solely in-frame clones and lacks some. This sample has some 190,000 clones, with roughly 87% found just once. Regarding the study as a whole: The authors reported substantial breadth in spike-specific CD8+ and CD4+ T cell responses after vaccination. People who got the vaccine or the placebo had similar non-spike TCR breadth.

A note on this clone: Its antigen is not known.

The input for sequencing was peripheral blood, taken after recovery from COVID-19. This sequence joins TRBV9 and TRBJ2-2, with a weak D call TRBD2 (6 bases). This TCR came from a human donor who had recovered from COVID-19. The CDR3 DNA reads as TGTGCCAGCAGCGTAGGAGCGGAACTTAGTGGGGGGTATACCGGGGAGCTGTTTTTT. Translated, it gives CASSVGAELSGGYTGELFF.